This T cell receptor (beta chain) was sequenced for a study of blood T cells in healthy people across ages (dated by TCRdb to about 2015). Study-wide context: In model experiments, template switching captured about one uniquely barcoded TCR beta cDNA molecule for every two T cells. Using deep sequencing normalized with unique cDNA molecular identifiers, the study measured how TCR beta repertoire diversity changes with age. The donors were split into four age groups: young (average 16 years), middle-aged (roughly 40), aged (approximately 60) and long-lived (roughly 88). To avoid experimental bias, donors of different ages were spread randomly across the sequencing lanes. For two donors (one aged 18 to 29 and one aged 80 or older), the study analyzed two additional independent replicas of 1 million unique cDNA reads from the same blood draw.

This clonotype was found many times. Its binding antigen is unknown. No base-level quality is on record; no much larger clone is a single base apart. Systemically healthy Caucasian individuals from Russia, 35 to 40 in total and aged about 6 to 100 years, were included as donors. Each donor gave roughly 11 milliliters of peripheral blood, drawn into EDTA-treated Vacutainer tubes. Ficoll-Paque density-gradient centrifugation was used to isolate PBMCs, with at least 6.5 million obtained per sample. Total RNA was extracted from PBMCs with Trizol reagent, with at least 5 micrograms obtained per sample. For every donor, flow cytometry on a PBMC aliquot measured the percentage of naive CD45RAhigh/CD27high T cells. Library creation used 5' RACE. The reads were generated on an Illumina HiSeq 2500. The second PCR ran for roughly 7 to 11 cycles and used a J-beta primer mix along with a sample-barcoded 5' primer. A unique molecular identifier was introduced onto each TCR beta cDNA molecule by a template-switch 5' adaptor carrying 12 random nucleotides. Each sample yielded at least 2.5 million CDR3-containing paired-end reads. First-strand cDNA synthesis was performed from all RNA using the Mint cDNA synthesis kit, with priming by a TRBC-specific oligonucleotide. All cDNA was treated with uracil-DNA glycosylase and then went through a first 18-cycle PCR with the universal primers M1SS and BC2_uni_R. Regarding the original processing steps: For normalization, 1 million high-quality reads were randomly selected from each sample, with every read carrying a distinct molecular identifier. Instead of being binned into consensus sequences, reads that shared molecular identifiers were thrown out. MiTCR, with a Q25 quality threshold and the strictest error-elimination algorithm, was used for CDR3 identification, clonotype clustering and error correction. A nonparametric unseen species model with Euler transformation was used to estimate lower-bound total TCR beta diversity. TCRdb ran its own pipeline on the public reads, namely fastp trimming at Q25 and MiXCR clone calling, and kept in-frame beta chains. All rows with the same CDR3 protein become a single entry with the most common DNA and genes. TCRdb's processing, not the study's, gives the V and J calls here. In this sample the table shows 500,000 to 700,000 distinct CDR3 sequences, 25% to 30% of which occur a single time. About a sixth of the sample is taken by the ten largest.

The CDR3 starts with the cysteine, ends with the phenylalanine, and has 15 residues. Only the CDR3 DNA is retained, 45 bases long and in frame from the first base. The CDR1 and CDR2 encoded by the germline V gene are SGHVS and FNYEAQ. Clipping removes 5 bases from V and 0 bases from J, with 2 as the unmatched junction base count. Summary of the overall study and its limitations: Compared with the aged group, the long-lived group had more naive CD4+ T cells, fewer expanded clones and increased TCR diversity, suggesting age selection. Estimates of total diversity from one million sequenced T cells were regarded as lower bounds and underestimates. Because the CMV infection status of the donors was unknown, age-related changes in expanded clonotypes may potentially have been confounded. As age increased, observed TCR beta diversity per million T cells dropped in a roughly linear way, and a significant reduction was already evident by age around 41. Because profiling used bulk unsorted PBMCs, naive and antigen-experienced compartments could not be compared conclusively. Observed TCR beta diversity correlated strongly with the percentage of naive T cells measured by flow cytometry.

Material for sequencing was blood. The sequence is built from TRBV7-6 and TRBJ2-3, with 10 middle bases fitting TRBD2. The clonotype was recovered from a woman older than 75 in good health. The DNA sequence is as follows: TGTGCCAGCAGCAGTAGCGGGAGGAGCACAGATACGCAGTATTTT. This yields the protein CASSSSGRSTDTQYF. The variable domain in full, with residues beyond the CDR3 obtained from the reference TRBV7-6 and TRBJ2-3 genes, is GAGVSQSPRYKVTKRGQDVALRCDPISGHVSLYWYRQALGQGPEFLTYFNYEAQQDKSGLPNDRFSAERPEGSISTLTIQRTEQRDSAMYRCASSSSGRSTDTQYFGPGTRLTVL.